These 32 T cell receptor beta chains were sequenced from one sample in a study of blood T cell repertoires in COVID-19. Using immunoSEQ multiplex PCR, the repertoire was profiled, and TCRdb retains in-frame clones only, with some absent. The sample has about 99,000 clones; roughly 91% are singletons. The source material was peripheral blood. These receptors all stem from a human donor in a cohort sampled during active COVID-19.

The chain combines TRBV7-9 with TRBJ2-7; weak D call: TRBD2 (6 bases). CDR3 length equals 15 residues. Germline V lookup: CDR1 SEHNR, CDR2 FQNEAQ (reference sequence). Trimming removed 1 base at V and 0 bases at J, with 10 bases between. This CDR3 reads CASSLGEAHSYEQYF. DNA of the CDR3: TGTGCCAGCAGCTTAGGGGAGGCACACTCCTACGAGCAGTACTTC.

The J gene is TRBJ2-3, the V gene TRBV4-3; tentative D call: TRBD1 (5 bases). This CDR3 contains 15 residues. V shed 1 base and J shed 2 bases, with 10 bases lying between them. Per germline, CDR1 LGHNA and CDR2 YSLEER. CDR3 bases: TGCGCCAGCAGCCAAGTGGACACAAACACAGATACGCAGTATTTT. This encodes CASSQVDTNTDTQYF.

This chain connects TRBV3-1 (or the pseudogene TRBV3-2) to TRBJ1-1, with TRBD1 as a possible D gene (5 bases). CDR1 is LGHDT, CDR2 YNNKEL, per germline (reference sequence). The length of the CDR3 is 12 residues. The V end was cut by 2 bases, the J end by 7 bases, with 8 bases between. CDR3 loop: CASSQSGVEAFF. CDR3 DNA sequence: TGTGCCAGCAGCCAATCGGGGGTTGAAGCTTTCTTT.

The chain joins TRBV11-3 to TRBJ1-6; no clear D gene. This CDR3 comprises 17 residues. The V gene lost 3 bases and the J gene lost 0 bases, with 12 bases spanning the gap. Germline V gives CDR1 SGHNT, CDR2 YENEEA. CDR3 DNA: TGTGCCAGCAGCTTCGCCGGGGTTAGCTCCTATAATTCACCCCTCCACTTT. Its protein is CASSFAGVSSYNSPLHF.

The chain has TRBV19 and TRBJ2-7, with 7 positions matching TRBD2. V lost 5 bases, J lost 0 bases, and 7 bases stayed unmatched. The CDR3 loop spans 15 amino acids. The germline V gene encodes CDR1 LNHDA and CDR2 SQIVND (reference sequence). The CDR3, as DNA: TGTGCCAGTAGTGCCACCCCGGGAGGCTCCTACGAGCAGTACTTC. It encodes CASSATPGGSYEQYF.

This chain uses TRBV6-5 with TRBJ2-7; possible D gene TRBD2, 7 bases. The CDR3 runs to 13 residues. Germline V gives CDR1 MNHEY, CDR2 SVGAGI. With 6 bases removed from V and 5 bases from J, the gap between germline ends came to 14 bases. The CDR3 spells CASRGGAPHEQYF. CDR3 nucleotides: TGTGCCAGCAGAGGGGGGGCCCCCCACGAGCAGTACTTC.

The chain is built from TRBV11-2 and TRBJ1-1; D remains unclear. The CDR3 runs to 12 residues. V was shortened by 4 bases and J by 11 bases, with 14 bases between the two germline ends. The germline gives CDR1 SGHAT, CDR2 FQNNGV. This CDR3 reads CASSSPARGAFF. The CDR3 DNA follows: TGTGCCAGCAGCTCACCGGCTCGAGGGGCTTTCTTT.

The CDR3 is CATQGLANEQFF. CDR3 DNA: TGTGCCACTCAGGGACTAGCAAATGAGCAGTTCTTC. J is TRBJ2-1 and V is TRBV2; 9 bases agree with TRBD2. V lost 10 bases to trimming and J lost 7 bases; unmatched junction nucleotides: 5. This CDR3 contains 12 residues. Germline CDR1 reads SNHLY; CDR2 reads FYNNEI.

This chain joins TRBV11-2 and TRBJ1-2; D perhaps matches TRBD1 (6 bases). V was clipped by 4 bases and J by 7 bases, with 16 bases between them. The germline V gene has CDR1 SGHAT and CDR2 FQNNGV. The CDR3 is made up of 14 amino acids. The CDR3 loop is CASSSNRGGGGYTF. DNA of the CDR3: TGTGCCAGCAGCTCCAACCGGGGGGGCGGTGGCTACACCTTC.

The chain recombines TRBV18 with TRBJ1-4; D gene ambiguous. V dropped 4 bases and J dropped 4 bases, with 10 bases sitting between them. Germline values: CDR1 KGHSH, CDR2 LQKENI. The CDR3 covers 14 residues. The CDR3 DNA reads TGTGCCAGCTCACTCGCGCGGCTTAATGAAAAACTGTTTTTT. It encodes CASSLARLNEKLFF.

CDR3 amino acids: CASSKTGGGNTGELFF. In DNA form, the CDR3 reads TGTGCCAGCAGTAAGACGGGAGGGGGGAACACCGGGGAGCTGTTTTTT. The chain uses TRBV2 and TRBJ2-2, with 8 bases that match TRBD2. The CDR3 is 16 amino acids. Germline loops: CDR1 SNHLY, CDR2 FYNNEI. The V gene end was trimmed by 5 bases and the J gene end by 1 base; junction bases not matched to a gene: 6.

The V gene is TRBV4-2, the J gene TRBJ2-2; TRBD2 agrees at 7 bases. CDR1 is LGHNA and CDR2 is YNFKEQ in the germline V gene. The ends lost 0 bases at V and 6 bases at J; junction bases unmatched: 7. The length of the CDR3 is 16 residues. CDR3 nucleotide sequence: TGTGCCAGCAGCCAAGAAGCGAGACTAGCAGCCGGGGAGCTGTTTTTT. Encoded protein: CASSQEARLAAGELFF.

This clone showed up just once. The chain links TRBV7-6 to TRBJ2-5; the D is unclear. Germline loops: CDR1 SGHVS, CDR2 FNYEAQ. Trimming cost V 5 bases and J 3 bases, with 4 bases left between them. The CDR3 spans 11 residues. In DNA form, the CDR3 reads TGTGCCAGCAGCGTTAAAGAGACCCAGTACTTC. As protein: CASSVKETQYF.

The chain links TRBV5-4 to TRBJ1-1; 8 positions match TRBD1. With 1 base clipped from V and 7 bases from J, the junction kept 12 bases outside the gene matches. The CDR3 covers 16 residues. Per the germline V gene, CDR1 is SGHNT and CDR2 is YYREEE (reference sequence). CDR3 DNA sequence: TGTGCCAGCAGCTTGTTTCGCGGGCAGGGGGCTAGTGAAGCTTTCTTT. This translates into CASSLFRGQGASEAFF.

This chain joins TRBV24-1 and TRBJ1-1; 9 nucleotides align to TRBD1. The CDR3 runs to 16 residues. V trimming: 9 bases; J trimming: 3 bases; junction bases outside the gene matches: 13. Germline assignment: CDR1 KGHDR and CDR2 SFDVKD. The CDR3 nucleotides are TGTGCCACCCTTAAAACACAGGGGGCGAGGTACACTGAAGCTTTCTTT. Protein product: CATLKTQGARYTEAFF.

In nucleotides, the CDR3 is TGCGCCAGCAGCTTGGGGACAGGGGTCGCCGGGGAGCTGTTTTTT. Translation: CASSLGTGVAGELFF. The chain combines TRBV5-1 with TRBJ2-2, with TRBD1 identical over 9 bases. Trimming removed 0 bases from V and 6 bases from J; junction bases left unmatched: 3. The CDR3 spans 15 residues. Germline CDR1 reads SGHRS; CDR2 reads YFSETQ. Looking up the rest from reference TRBV5-1 and TRBJ2-2 gives the full variable domain: KAGVTQTPRYLIKTRGQQVTLSCSPISGHRSVSWYQQTPGQGLQFLFEYFSETQRNKGNFPGRFSGRQFSNSRSEMNVSTLELGDSALYLCASSLGTGVAGELFFGEGSRLTVL.

This clone was found a few times. The rearrangement uses TRBV6-6 and TRBJ2-1, with 12 bases that match TRBD2. V dropped 6 bases and J dropped 8; count of bases not matched to a gene: 8. CDR1 and CDR2 from the germline V gene are MNHNY and SVGAGI (reference sequence). The CDR3 totals 15 residues. CDR3: CASSRLAGDEYEQFF. In nucleotides, the CDR3 is TGTGCCAGCAGCCGACTAGCGGGAGATGAGTATGAGCAGTTCTTC.

The genes are TRBV27 and TRBJ2-5; 14 bases map to TRBD2. From germline, CDR1 is MNHEY and CDR2 SMNVEV (reference sequence). This CDR3 region has 19 residues. Germline trimming cut 6 bases from V and 0 bases from J; bases unmatched to any gene: 12. The chain's CDR3 is CASRPMPTSGRAHQETQYF. CDR3 nucleotides: TGTGCCAGCAGACCAATGCCGACTAGCGGGAGGGCCCACCAAGAGACCCAGTACTTC.

The chain combines TRBV28 with TRBJ1-5; TRBD1 agrees at 7 bases. The germline V gene has CDR1 MDHEN and CDR2 SYDVKM. This CDR3 has 14 amino acids. Trimming at V came to 6 bases and at J to 9 bases, leaving 11 bases not matched to a gene. The CDR3 protein is CASSPRGTAGPQHF. The CDR3, as DNA: TGTGCCAGCAGCCCCAGGGGGACAGCGGGGCCCCAGCATTTT.

This clone was detected once. The chain combines TRBV28 with TRBJ2-1; 9 nucleotides agree with TRBD1. The CDR3 spans 16 residues. V gave up 3 bases and J gave up 9 bases; unmatched junction bases: 12. Germline V gives CDR1 MDHEN, CDR2 SYDVKM. This CDR3 is CASSLGGGTGFAEQFF. The CDR3 coding sequence is TGTGCCAGCAGTTTGGGAGGTGGGACAGGGTTCGCTGAGCAGTTCTTC. Combining the CDR3 with reference TRBV28 and TRBJ2-1 gives the whole variable domain DVKVTQSSRYLVKRTGEKVFLECVQDMDHENMFWYRQDPGLGLRLIYFSYDVKMKEKGDIPEGYSVSREKKERFSLILESASTNQTSMYLCASSLGGGTGFAEQFFGPGTRLTVL.

The chain couples TRBV27 to TRBJ2-7; 9 nucleotides match TRBD2. Germline V CDR1 and CDR2: MNHEY, SMNVEV (reference sequence). The CDR3 is 15 amino acids. Unmatched junction bases numbered 4, after V lost 2 bases and J lost 2 bases. In DNA, the CDR3 is TGTGCCAGCAGTTTAGGGCTAGCGGGGCCCTACGAGCAGTACTTC. It encodes CASSLGLAGPYEQYF.

The J gene is TRBJ1-1, the V gene TRBV4-3, with 9 bases lining up with TRBD1. Germline V CDR1 and CDR2: LGHNA, YSLEER. The CDR3 has 19 residues. V trimming: 0 bases; J trimming: 0 bases; junction bases outside the gene matches: 11. CDR3 in amino acids: CASSQETGGGDPVNTEAFF. The CDR3 DNA reads TGCGCCAGCAGCCAAGAGACAGGGGGAGGAGATCCTGTGAACACTGAAGCTTTCTTT.

The sample holds one count of this clone. This rearrangement joins TRBV21-1 to TRBJ2-1; the listed D gene, TRBD2, was not tested against the DNA. TRBV21-1 is classified as a pseudogene. The CDR3 has 14 amino acids. In nucleotides, the CDR3 is TGTGCCAGCAGCAAAGCGCGGGGGGCGGATGAGCAGTTCTTC. It yields the protein CASSKARGADEQFF.

The rearrangement joins TRBV5-4 to TRBJ2-2, with D maybe TRBD2 (5 bases). Germline CDR1 is SGHNT and CDR2 is YYREEE (reference sequence). The CDR3 is 12 amino acids. The V and J ends lost 5 bases and 5 bases respectively, with 7 bases between them. The chain's CDR3 is CASRSGTGELFF. The CDR3 bases are TGTGCCAGCAGGTCGGGGACCGGGGAGCTGTTTTTT.

The CDR3 DNA reads TGCGCCAGCAGCTCGACAGACACCGGGGAAAAACTGTTTTTT. Translated: CASSSTDTGEKLFF. The chain is built from TRBV5-1 and TRBJ1-4, with TRBD1 as a possible D gene (5 bases). From germline, CDR1 is SGHRS and CDR2 YFSETQ. Between the trimmed V and J ends, which lost 3 bases and 8 bases, there was a span of 14 bases. This CDR3 spans 14 amino acids.

This clone was seen a single time. The chain is built from TRBV7-9 and TRBJ1-2; D may be TRBD1 (6 bases). Germline-derived CDR1 and CDR2 are SEHNR and FQNEAQ (reference sequence). The CDR3 is made up of 13 amino acids. V lost 5 bases and J 8 bases, leaving 15 bases between the germline ends. The CDR3 sequence is CASSPTGLGGYTF. The CDR3 region has the DNA TGTGCCAGCAGCCCCACAGGGCTCGGAGGCTACACCTTC.

The chain combines TRBV5-1 with TRBJ2-5, with 8 bases that match TRBD1. The germline gives CDR1 SGHRS, CDR2 YFSETQ. V was pared by 4 bases and J by 2 bases, with 4 bases of the junction left unmatched. There are 14 residues in the CDR3. The CDR3 loop reads CASSTGGIQETQYF. CDR3 nucleotides: TGCGCCAGCAGCACAGGGGGTATTCAAGAGACCCAGTACTTC.

V usage is TRBV27 and J usage is TRBJ1-1, with TRBD1 as a possible D gene (6 bases). Germline assignment: CDR1 MNHEY and CDR2 SMNVEV (reference sequence). Deletions cut 6 bases from V and 5 bases from J, with 13 bases between. This CDR3 comprises 13 residues. The CDR3 sequence: CASSQGGWTEAFF. CDR3 DNA: TGTGCCAGCAGCCAAGGGGGTTGGACTGAAGCTTTCTTT.

The chain employs TRBV6-1 and TRBJ1-1; 9 nucleotides line up with TRBD1. The CDR3 runs to 12 residues. The V and J ends lost 2 bases and 11 bases, in that order; junction bases with no gene match: 3. CDR1 and CDR2 (germline): MNHNS, SASEGT. The chain's CDR3 is CASSELTGGAFF. The CDR3 DNA reads TGTGCCAGCAGTGAACTGACAGGGGGGGCTTTCTTT.

The chain employs TRBV24-1 and TRBJ1-2; TRBD1 agrees at 7 bases. Looked up from germline, CDR1 is KGHDR and CDR2 is SFDVKD. This CDR3 has 14 amino acids. The V and J ends lost 4 bases and 3 bases, in that order; junction bases with no gene match: 4. The CDR3 DNA reads as TGTGCCACCAGTGACCCAGGGGGTTACTATGGCTACACCTTC. Its protein is CATSDPGGYYGYTF.

The V gene is TRBV7-8, the J gene TRBJ2-7; D is possibly TRBD2 (5 bases). Trimming removed 2 bases from V and 4 bases from J, with 9 bases in between. Germline CDR1 is SGHVS and CDR2 is FQNEAQ. The CDR3 is made up of 13 amino acids. DNA of the CDR3: TGTGCCAGCAGCTTAAGGACGGGGTACGAGCAGTACTTC. It translates to CASSLRTGYEQYF. The entire variable domain, with the rest obtained from reference TRBV7-8 and TRBJ2-7, is as follows: GAGVSQSPRYKVAKRGQDVALRCDPISGHVSLFWYQQALGQGPEFLTYFQNEAQLDKSGLPSDRFFAERPEGSVSTLKIQRTQQEDSAVYLCASSLRTGYEQYFGPGTRLTVT.

In regard to this clone: Other DNA sequences in this sample translate to the same CDR3. This CDR3 is CATSEGRGQGRETQYF. DNA of the CDR3: TGTGCCACCAGTGAGGGGCGGGGGCAGGGCCGAGAAACCCAGTACTTC. V usage is TRBV24-1 and J usage is TRBJ2-5; D is perhaps TRBD2 (7 bases). The V gene lost 4 bases and the J gene lost 8 bases, with 22 bases spanning the gap. Per germline, CDR1 KGHDR and CDR2 SFDVKD. This CDR3 comprises 16 residues.